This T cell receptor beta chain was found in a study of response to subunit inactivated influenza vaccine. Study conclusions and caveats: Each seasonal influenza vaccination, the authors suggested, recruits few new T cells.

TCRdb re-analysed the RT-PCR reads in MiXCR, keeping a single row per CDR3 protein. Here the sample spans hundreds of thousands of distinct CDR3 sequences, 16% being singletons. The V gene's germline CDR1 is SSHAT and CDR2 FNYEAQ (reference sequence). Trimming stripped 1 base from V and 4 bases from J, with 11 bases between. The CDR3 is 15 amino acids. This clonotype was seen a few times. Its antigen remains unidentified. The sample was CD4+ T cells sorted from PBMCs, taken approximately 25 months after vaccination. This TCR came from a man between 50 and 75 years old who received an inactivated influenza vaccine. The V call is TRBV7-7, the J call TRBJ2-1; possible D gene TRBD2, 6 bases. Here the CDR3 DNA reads TGTGCCAGCAGCTTAGGACTAGTCGGTTACAATGAGCAGTTCTTC. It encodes CASSLGLVGYNEQFF.